Below, 5 T cell receptor beta chains from the same sample are listed, as sequenced in a study of lymphopenia after photon versus proton radiotherapy. Profiled with immunoSEQ multiplex PCR; TCRdb holds only in-frame clones, not every one. The table includes around 18,000 clones, more than 85% detected once. The sequenced sample was peripheral blood, obtained from a patient treated with proton-based radiotherapy. The source is a man in his 70s with pancreatic cancer.

The genes are TRBV19 and TRBJ1-1, with D hard to call. Germline values: CDR1 LNHDA, CDR2 SQIVND (reference sequence). V lost 10 bases, J lost 1 base, and 19 bases lay in between. The CDR3 contains 15 residues. CDR3 in amino acids: CATANGGRENTEAFF. DNA for the CDR3: TGTGCCACCGCCAACGGAGGTAGGGAGAACACTGAAGCTTTCTTT.

The V gene is TRBV4-1, the J gene TRBJ2-3; D call uncertain. V was cut by 1 base and J by 0 bases, with 11 bases left in between. The CDR3 covers 16 residues. CDR1 MGHRA and CDR2 YSYEKL come from the germline V gene. CDR3 bases: TGCGCCAGCAGCCAAGGTGGCAGCCCTAGCACAGATACGCAGTATTTT. The encoded protein is CASSQGGSPSTDTQYF.

In its sample, this clone was seen once. The chain joins TRBV7-3 to TRBJ2-2; TRBD2 might be the D (5 bases). Germline V lookup: CDR1 SGHTA, CDR2 FQGTGA. The CDR3 spans 14 residues. The V gene lost 2 bases and the J gene lost 6 bases, with 10 bases spanning the gap. The CDR3 nucleotides read TGTGCCAGCAGCTTAGGACTGGGGTCCGGGGAGCTGTTTTTT. Translating it yields CASSLGLGSGELFF.

This clone was recorded only once. This chain uses TRBV6-1 with TRBJ1-5; D is possibly TRBD1 (5 bases). V was cut by 1 base and J by 5 bases, with 12 bases left in between. This CDR3 is built from 15 residues. Germline CDR1 MNHNS, CDR2 SASEGT. This CDR3 reads CASSEVWGGHQPQHF. CDR3 coding DNA: TGTGCCAGCAGTGAAGTCTGGGGGGGTCATCAGCCCCAGCATTTT.

For this clone: One junction end does not reproduce the germline sequence, and a read error may be involved. The gene calls are TRBV7-9 and TRBJ2-7; D remains ambiguous. CDR1 and CDR2 from the germline V gene are SEHNR and FQNEAQ (reference sequence). The CDR3 has 9 amino acids. This chain's CDR3 is CASPEADAF. The DNA of the CDR3 is TGTGCCAGCCCAGAGGCGGACGCCTTC.